The text below deals with one T cell receptor (beta chain). Its cognate antigen is unknown. This record belongs to a study of OX40 agonist ivuxolimab in advanced cancers. About the research overall: Dosing consisted of intravenous ivuxolimab at 0.01 to 10 mg/kg every 2 weeks. Regarding the study as a whole: Dose levels from 0.1 to 3.0 mg/kg saw CD4+ and CD8+ blood T cells expand clonally by week 6.

The V and J ends lost 3 bases and 0 bases respectively, with 15 bases between them. CDR3 size: 17 residues. In germline, CDR1 is SGHVS, CDR2 FNYEAQ. TCRdb's table, derived via immunoSEQ multiplex PCR, lists solely in-frame clones and lacks some. Of some 49,000 clones listed, about 85% are singletons. Samples were taken at baseline and on day 1 of cycles 4 and 7. The source of this sequence is an adult with an advanced solid tumor such as melanoma, head and neck, liver or kidney cancer. The rearrangement links TRBV7-6 to TRBJ2-1; weak D call: TRBD2 (6 bases). This sample comprised CD4+ or CD8+ T cells sorted from blood, obtained in a trial of the OX40 agonist ivuxolimab. The chain's CDR3 is CASSFGIGGSSYNEQFF. The CDR3 nucleotides are TGTGCCAGCAGCTTCGGGATCGGGGGAAGCTCCTACAATGAGCAGTTCTTC.